Listed below are T cell receptor beta chains from one sample, sequenced in a study of shared clonotypes between healthy human individuals. The method was immunoSEQ multiplex PCR; TCRdb's version includes in-frame clones alone and lacks a portion of them. The table has about a million clones, around 75% seen once. The sequenced material came from memory CD4+ T cells sorted from blood. These receptors all come from a man between 18 and 29 years old in good health. Both conserved end residues are part of each CDR3. A D gene is named only where the DNA matches it firmly. A clone size is listed for some rows: how often the clone was seen (once, few, many), or a class if it is expanded.

TRBD1,TRBJ2-7,16,.,TRBV9,TGTGCCAGCAGCTCCCCCGGGACAGCTAACTCCTACGAGCAGTACTTC,CASSSPGTANSYEQYF
.,TRBJ1-2,13,.,TRBV7-9,TGTGCCAGCAGCGTCACAGGAAGCTATGGCTACACCTTC,CASSVTGSYGYTF
TRBD2,TRBJ2-1,18,.,TRBV7-2,TGTGCCAGCAGCCACTCCGGGACTAGCGGGGGGGCCCGGAATGAGCAGTTCTTC,CASSHSGTSGGARNEQFF
.,TRBJ2-1,14,once,TRBV11-2,TGTGCCAGCAGCATTGGGGCGGATTACAATGAGCAGTTCTTC,CASSIGADYNEQFF
TRBD2,TRBJ2-3,15,.,TRBV19,TGTGCCAGTAGTGGACTAGCGGGAGGGTCAGATACGCAGTATTTT,CASSGLAGGSDTQYF
.,TRBJ1-4,15,.,TRBV6-6,TGTGCCAGCATCACTTCGGGGGGAACTAATGAAAAACTGTTTTTT,CASITSGGTNEKLFF
.,TRBJ2-1,17,.,TRBV5-1,TGCGCCAGCAGCCCGGCCGGGACTCCCCTTCCCTACAATGAGCAGTTCTTC,CASSPAGTPLPYNEQFF
.,TRBJ2-1,16,.,TRBV6-5,TGTGCCAGCAGTTACCTAGGGGTGAGCTCCTACAATGAGCAGTTCTTC,CASSYLGVSSYNEQFF
TRBD1,TRBJ1-1,15,.,TRBV29-1,TGCAGCGTTGAAACCCCCGGGACAGGGCGCACTGAAGCTTTCTTT,CSVETPGTGRTEAFF
TRBD2,TRBJ2-5,15,few,TRBV7-2,TGTGCCAGCAGCCGCGGGAGTGGTGGCCCAGAGACCCAGTACTTC,CASSRGSGGPETQYF
.,TRBJ2-3,14,.,TRBV6-1,TGTGCCAGCGGGATTAGCTGGGCGACAGATACGCAGTATTTT,CASGISWATDTQYF
.,TRBJ2-5,15,.,TRBV5-7,TGTGCCAGCAACCTCGACAGGCAGTACCAAGAGACCCAGTACTTC,CASNLDRQYQETQYF
TRBD1,TRBJ1-1,14,few,TRBV19,TGTGCCAGTAGTTTCGGGACAGGGGGCACTGAAGCTTTCTTT,CASSFGTGGTEAFF
TRBD2,TRBJ2-3,17,.,TRBV5-6,TGTGCCAGCAGCTTCCGGGAAAGCGGGAGCCTCGCAGATACGCAGTATTTT,CASSFRESGSLADTQYF
TRBD2,TRBJ2-2,14,.,TRBV28,TGTGCCATTACGACACTAGCGGGCACCGGGGAGCTGTTTTTT,CAITTLAGTGELFF
.,TRBJ2-3,14,.,TRBV5-8,TGTGCCAGCAGCTTGGAAGGCCCATCAGATACGCAGTATTTT,CASSLEGPSDTQYF
.,TRBJ2-1,15,.,TRBV7-9,TGTGCCAGCAGCTCCGACGGGGGAGCCTACAATGAGCAGTTCTTC,CASSSDGGAYNEQFF
.,TRBJ1-5,14,few,TRBV5-4,TGTGCCGGCCGTGTGTCTCAGCGAGGAAAGCCCCAGCATTTT,CAGRVSQRGKPQHF
TRBD1,TRBJ1-2,16,.,TRBV18,TGTGCCAGCTCACCAGATGGACAGGGATTTGGCTATGGCTACACCTTC,CASSPDGQGFGYGYTF
.,TRBJ1-6,14,.,TRBV6-6,TGTGCCAGCAGTCCCGAGCCCGGATGGTCACCCCTCCACTTT,CASSPEPGWSPLHF